This record covers a single T cell receptor (beta chain). The clone's antigen remains unknown. No per-base quality is available; no much larger clone lies one base away. These data belong to a study of cytomegalovirus exposure and HLA in healthy donors (dated by TCRdb to about 2017). Background for the entire study: In an earlier analysis of about 560 of the donors, under 300 Gb of sequence data and about 110 million unique TCR beta sequences from roughly 190 million T cells were reported. An early release covering about 600 HLA-typed donors comprised about 320 gigabases of sequencing data and some 79 million unique TCR sequences. Among the roughly 410 genotyped donors, about 83% belonged to the genetic ancestry cluster associated with self-reported Caucasian donors. The study aimed to test whether signatures of past pathogen exposure could be identified by cataloging public T cell receptors. Using immunosequencing, the study profiled T cell repertoires from 666 subjects and related those repertoires to cytomegalovirus serostatus. In addition to the first cohort of 650 to 800 subjects, a separate validation cohort of some 120 different subjects was used. High-throughput TCR immunosequencing, statistical association of individual TCRs with disease status, and machine learning were combined to predict cytomegalovirus infection status. To study patterns of TCR occurrence, a later analysis re-analyzed previously published TCR beta repertoires from under 750 donors and added high-resolution HLA genotyping. Rather than using new phenotypic data, the later analysis identified candidate immune exposures from TCR beta sequences and from how often those sequences occurred across donors. In an earlier analysis of several hundred of the donors, high-throughput TCR beta sequencing was used to judge whether each TCR beta V gene segment behaved as functional or pseudogenic. Alongside the repertoire data, information on donor age, sex, ethnicity and CMV serostatus was compiled. A later genetic analysis used genome-wide SNP genotypes for about three fifths of the 666 donors, treating that subset as a discovery cohort. All discovery cohort repertoires had been generated using a single sequencing platform. HLA typing included class I and class II loci at four-digit resolution. The number of donors typed differed by locus, with about 629-640 for A, B, C, DRB1 and DQB1, roughly 520 for DQA1, 606 for DPA1, and some 470 for DPB1. Roughly 5 DR-DQ haplotypes were handled as single units for association and clustering because linkage in the cohort was strong. Across about 370 genotyped donors of the cohort, an average of 235,054 unique TCR beta nucleotide sequences per donor were sequenced, and about a sixth of those sequences were non-productive.

The cohort consisted of fewer than 700 healthy bone marrow donors. At the time of sampling, all cohort members were nominally healthy, though unrecorded immune exposures were likely present. The donor tested CMV seronegative and was one of the 352 seronegative cohort members. Each donor provided a peripheral blood sample, and peripheral blood mononuclear cells were used for TCR beta sequencing. The Qiagen DNeasy Blood Extraction Kit was used to extract genomic DNA from the blood cell samples. Trimming removed 2 bases from V and 0 bases from J, leaving 14 bases between the germline ends. The CDR3 holds 17 amino acids from the cysteine to the phenylalanine. Solely the CDR3 DNA is kept, with 51 bases framed from the first base. The germline V gene sets CDR1 to MNHNS and CDR2 to SASEGT. Results and caveats for the whole study, not just this receptor: Immune exposure information for the cohort was limited to CMV serostatus. The cohort was sequenced for TCR beta chains only, and without alpha or paired-chain data the features that could be detected were limited. The earlier analysis of fewer than 750 of the donors excluded over 15 rarely observed V segments, including chromosome 9 orphons, because counts were too low. In a later analysis, most CMV-associated TCR beta chains were found to appear HLA-restricted, with HLA associations seemingly driven largely by CMV exposure. In a later genetic analysis, fewer N-insertions in productive TCRs were reported among donors in an Asian-associated ancestry cluster than the roughly 670-donor mean. A later analysis found that TCR association rates varied across HLA loci, with DRB1 alleles showing the most associated TCRs and HLA-C alleles the fewest. While some public TCRs were present in many individuals, most TCR sequences turned up only very rarely across donors. In a later analysis, several top co-occurrence clusters were reported to appear linked to parvovirus B19, influenza, CMV and Epstein-Barr virus. Correlated functional status among segregating V segments might reflect linkage disequilibrium, but an unknown experimental factor could not be ruled out. Sequencing depth was assumed to be roughly uniform across donors in the presence/absence analyses, though that assumption may not hold. Three of the identified cytomegalovirus-associated TCR beta chains were confirmed in vitro to be specific for cytomegalovirus antigens. The authors suggested that the approach could potentially be extended to other disease states and immunological phenotypes. HLA typing was unavailable for some donors at each locus, so association tests used only the typed subset. A later genetic analysis associated a missense DCLRE1C variant with V-gene and J-gene trimming of TCR beta chains, and an independent cohort replicated the association. In both the original and validation cohorts, the classifier was reported to diagnose cytomegalovirus status with high specificity and sensitivity. Some IMGT-functional V segments, including TRBV6-2 and TRBV6-3, could not be told apart with the 87-base-pair reads, so those segments were excluded. In an earlier analysis of fewer than 750 of the donors, most TCR beta V segments were observed in productive rearrangements about 87% or about 30% of the time, broadly matching IMGT annotations. Strong co-occurrence of HLA alleles, especially DR and DQ, made assigning TCR associations to individual alleles difficult. In a later analysis, HLA-associated TCR beta chains were found to be more clonally expanded and to have lower generation probabilities than equally common non-associated chains. At a false discovery rate of 0.05, a later analysis linked some 17,000 TCR beta sequences to specific HLA alleles. A cluster of highly shared sequence variants was judged likely to be a technical artifact of the sequencing pipeline. A further reported finding was that TCR beta sequences accurately predicted the HLA-A and HLA-B alleles for most subjects in the first cohort. The study listed 164 TCR beta chains as associated with cytomegalovirus.

Libraries were made using the immunoSEQ multiplex PCR assay. For the multiplex PCR, a mixture combining 60 forward primers for TCR Vbeta segments and 13 reverse primers for TCR Jbeta segments was used. The CDR3 region of rearranged TCR beta genes was amplified from genomic DNA with a multiplex PCR assay. The amplified TCR beta libraries were sequenced on the Illumina HiSeq System as 87-base-pair reads. The original methods were these. A later analysis tallied 75 million to 95 million unique TCR beta chains across the 666 repertoires, and approximately 9.9 million of those chains were shared by two or more donors. Raw reads were error-corrected and collapsed into unique sequences by a nearest-neighbor algorithm in which closely related sequences were merged to remove PCR and sequencing errors. V, D and J gene segments were assigned by aligning CDR3 sequences to IMGT reference sequences. For a sequence to be retained, a match of at least six nucleotides to both a V gene segment and a J gene segment was required. A rearrangement counted as productive if the CDR3 had no stop codons and remained in frame with V and J, and every other rearrangement counted as non-productive. CDR3 was defined according to IMGT convention as the region running from the second conserved V-encoded cysteine to the conserved J-encoded phenylalanine. The earlier analysis of 550 to 650 of the donors excluded any sequence lacking an unambiguous match to a single V gene segment. In an earlier analysis of around 600 of the donors, V segments were called functional above 56.7% productive rearrangements and were called segregating when the between-donor standard deviation exceeded 5%. A statistical classification framework was built to diagnose cytomegalovirus status from the catalog of TCR beta chain sequences. In a later analysis, V and J genes were assigned by comparing TCR nucleotide sequences against IMGT/GENE-DB human TR gene sequences. The TCRdist pipeline was used in a later analysis to assign CDR3 sequences and most-parsimonious VDJ recombination scenarios. In a later analysis, each TCR beta chain was defined by its CDR3 amino acid sequence together with its V-gene family, and reads without a unique V-gene family were excluded. To address suspected cross-contamination and a sequencing artifact, a later analysis removed a few hundred highly shared, low-generation-probability nucleotide sequences. In a later analysis, a clonal expansion index for each public chain was calculated from normalized within-repertoire ranks of inferred template counts. In a later analysis, generation probabilities were computed using a VDJ recombination model fitted to out-of-frame rearrangements, and the results were checked against IGoR. A later analysis scored TCR-TCR, TCR-HLA and TCR-CMV co-occurrence with hypergeometric tests, applying a repertoire-size bias correction to TCR pairs. A later analysis estimated false discovery rates by permuting HLA or CMV assignments 20 times. In a later analysis, co-occurring TCRs were grouped using DBSCAN, with TCRdist sequence similarity added in when clustering inside HLA-allele-positive subsets. For co-occurrence clustering, repertoires with fewer than 30,000 or more than 120,000 public chains were excluded, along with roughly 5 repertoires with anomalous nucleotide sharing. TCRdb stores this immuneACCESS table with in-frame sequences only. Part of the clones is absent; in the studies checked, under half of the shortfall reflects unresolved V genes, and no reason is known for the rest. D and trimming were read from the DNA, whereas the V and J calls and clone size are those reported in that table. This sample has roughly 150,000 clones in its table, and around 86% of those were observed once. The top ten hold under 3% of the sample.

The TCR comes from a male donor in good health and CMV-seronegative. The sequence links TRBV6-1 to TRBJ1-3, with no confidently assigned D gene. The sequencing input was PBMCs. For the CDR3, the sequence is CASSEYKTRTSGNTIYF. The base sequence is TGTGCCAGCAGTGAATATAAGACTAGGACCTCTGGAAACACCATATATTTT.